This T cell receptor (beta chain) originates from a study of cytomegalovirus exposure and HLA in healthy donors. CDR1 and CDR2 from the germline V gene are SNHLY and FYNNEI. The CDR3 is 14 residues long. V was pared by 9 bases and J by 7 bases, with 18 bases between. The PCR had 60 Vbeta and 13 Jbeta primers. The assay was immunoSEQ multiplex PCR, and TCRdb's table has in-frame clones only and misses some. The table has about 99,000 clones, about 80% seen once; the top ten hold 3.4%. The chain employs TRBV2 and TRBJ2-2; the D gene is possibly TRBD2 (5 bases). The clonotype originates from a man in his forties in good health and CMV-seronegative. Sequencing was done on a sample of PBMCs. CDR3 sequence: CASMGRGNSGELFF. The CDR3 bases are TGTGCCAGTATGGGGAGAGGGAATAGCGGGGAGCTGTTTTTT.